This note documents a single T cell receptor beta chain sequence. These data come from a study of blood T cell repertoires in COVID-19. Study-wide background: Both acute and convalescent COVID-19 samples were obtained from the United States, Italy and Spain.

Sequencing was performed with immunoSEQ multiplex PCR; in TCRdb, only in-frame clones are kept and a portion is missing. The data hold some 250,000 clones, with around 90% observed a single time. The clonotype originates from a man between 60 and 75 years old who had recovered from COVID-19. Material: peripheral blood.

The CDR3 is CASSPFTGLNTGELFF. The CDR3 DNA reads as TGTGCCAGCTCACCATTTACAGGGCTGAACACCGGGGAGCTGTTTTTT. The genes are TRBV18 and TRBJ2-2; possible D gene TRBD1, 6 bases. This CDR3 is 16 amino acids long. Germline CDR1 KGHSH, CDR2 LQKENI. The ends were cut back, 2 bases at V and 1 base at J, with 11 bases in the middle.